This T cell receptor beta chain was sequenced for a study of shared clonotypes between healthy human individuals. A note on this clone: Its cognate antigen is unknown.

The study, taken as a whole, reports: Measured sharing among donors was expected to vary with sequencing depth. Estimated richness values were generally larger in naive subsets than in memory subsets.

With V trimmed by 4 bases and J by 0 bases, 5 bases remained unmatched. The CDR3 has 15 amino acids. CDR1 and CDR2 (germline): MDHEN, SYDVKM. Naive CD8 populations comprised CD45RO-negative cells positively selected for CCR7, excluding terminally differentiated effector memory CD45RA+ cells. All donors were Caucasian adults living in Nashville, Tennessee. Method: immunoSEQ multiplex PCR; TCRdb's copy keeps in-frame clones and lacks some. The sample holds millions of clones, just over 90% seen once. The sequenced sample consisted of naive CD8+ T cells from PBMCs. The sequence was obtained from a man younger than 30 in good health. Some clones in this sample may be carry-over from other donors' samples. The chain links TRBV28 to TRBJ1-1; 7 bases map to TRBD1. CDR3: CASSSPGTVNTEAFF. As DNA, the CDR3 is TGTGCCAGCAGTTCCCCAGGGACAGTGAACACTGAAGCTTTCTTT.